What follows are 9 T cell receptor beta chains derived from one specimen sequenced in a study of T cells after yellow fever vaccination. TCRdb re-called the 5' RACE reads with MiXCR, one entry per CDR3 protein. The data hold 15,000 or so distinct CDR3 sequences, with approximately 4% observed a single time. The sequences come from PBMCs, either bulk or a sorted T-cell subset (CD4+, CD8+, memory, or dextramer-sorted; not recorded which), collected 15 days after the yellow fever booster vaccination. The receptor set was obtained from a man aged 25 to 40 who received the YFV17D yellow fever vaccine.

This clonotype was detected many times. The rearrangement uses TRBV3-1 and TRBJ2-1; D possibly matches TRBD1 or TRBD2 (5 bases each). The germline gives CDR1 LGHDT, CDR2 YNNKEL (reference sequence). The CDR3 sequence is 13 residues long. The germline V and J ends were trimmed by 4 bases and 5 bases, with 9 bases remaining between them. This CDR3 reads CASSRDVHNEQFF. The CDR3 DNA is TGTGCCAGCAGCCGGGACGTACACAATGAGCAGTTCTTC.

Many counts were recorded for this clonotype. This sequence joins TRBV5-1 and TRBJ1-2; D might be TRBD1 (6 bases). Trimming pared 2 bases from V and 4 bases from J, leaving 12 bases between. The CDR3 runs 14 residues. Germline lookup yields CDR1 SGHRS and CDR2 YFSETQ. CDR3 amino acids: CASSFDRTVYGYTF. The CDR3 coding sequence is TGCGCCAGCAGCTTCGATAGGACAGTCTATGGCTACACCTTC.

This clonotype was counted many times. The gene calls are TRBV14 and TRBJ2-1; D is unclear. This CDR3 comprises 13 residues. Germline CDR1 is SGHDN and CDR2 is FVKESK. V shed 5 bases and J shed 9 bases, with 14 bases lying between them. CDR3 residues: CASSTRLPGEQFF. The CDR3 DNA reads TGTGCCAGCAGCACCCGTTTACCCGGTGAGCAGTTCTTC.

This clonotype has ten or more counts. V and J are TRBV11-2 and TRBJ2-1; TRBD1 agrees at 10 bases. J lost 9 bases, V lost 4 bases, and 6 bases had no gene match. The CDR3 loop spans 14 amino acids. Germline V CDR1 and CDR2: SGHAT, FQNNGV. The CDR3 reads CASSYGTGDFEQFF. Written as DNA, the CDR3 is TGTGCCAGCAGCTACGGGACAGGGGATTTTGAGCAGTTCTTC.

This clonotype is medium-sized by share. The CDR3 DNA sequence: TGCGCCAGCAGCTTGACAGGGGAGGGCTACGAGCAGTACTTC. This encodes CASSLTGEGYEQYF. The chain joins TRBV5-1 to TRBJ2-7, with D perhaps matching TRBD1 or TRBD2 (7 bases each). The CDR3 is made up of 14 amino acids. Germline CDR1 and CDR2: SGHRS and YFSETQ. The germline V and J ends were trimmed by 1 base and 3 bases, with 11 bases remaining between them.

In this sample, this clonotype turned up many times. The chain uses TRBV5-1 and TRBJ2-1, with 7 bases matching TRBD2. The CDR3 length is 16 residues. The germline gives CDR1 SGHRS, CDR2 YFSETQ. J was trimmed by 1 base and V by 0 bases; bases with no gene match: 4. The chain's CDR3 is CASSLVAGESYNEQFF. In nucleotides, the CDR3 is TGCGCCAGCAGCTTGGTGGCGGGAGAGTCCTACAATGAGCAGTTCTTC.

This clonotype came up many times. This chain uses TRBV11-2 with TRBJ1-2, with unresolved D. This CDR3 contains 14 residues. V lost 1 base and J 4 bases, leaving 10 bases between the germline ends. Looked up from germline, CDR1 is SGHAT and CDR2 is FQNNGV. In DNA form, the CDR3 reads TGTGCCAGCAGCTTAGGAGGAGTAAGCTATGGCTACACCTTC. Its translation: CASSLGGVSYGYTF.

Many counts were recorded for this clonotype. J is TRBJ2-1 and V is TRBV7-2, with TRBD2 identical over 9 bases. The CDR3 spans 18 residues. V was clipped by 3 bases and J by 3 bases; unmatched bases: 12. Germline V gene sequence: CDR1 SGHTA, CDR2 FQGNSA. In DNA form, the CDR3 reads TGTGCCAGCAGCTTTAGCGGGAGCGCGCAATCCGACTACAATGAGCAGTTCTTC. This translates into CASSFSGSAQSDYNEQFF.

This clonotype came up many times. The rearrangement joins TRBV12-3 or TRBV12-4 to TRBJ2-7; 7 bases agree with TRBD1. CDR3 length equals 13 residues. With 5 bases clipped from V and 3 bases from J, the junction kept 4 bases outside the gene matches. The CDR3 coding sequence is TGTGCCAGCAGTCCCGGGACAGACTACGAGCAGTACTTC. This sequence encodes CASSPGTDYEQYF.